This T cell receptor (beta chain) was obtained from a study of T cell responses to AZD1222 COVID-19 vaccine. This CDR3 has 13 amino acids. Trimming cost V 8 bases and J 1 base; bases outside gene matches: 3. Germline V gives CDR1 WSHSY, CDR2 SAAADI. The data were produced by immunoSEQ multiplex PCR, yet TCRdb's version contains in-frame clones alone and is incomplete. The sample carries fewer than 120,000 clones, approximately 90% recorded once. The receptor was isolated from an adult in good health. The V gene is TRBV10-2, the J gene TRBJ1-1; 8 bases fit TRBD1. The sequencing here drew on peripheral blood, taken on day 0 of AZD1222 vaccination. The CDR3 here is CASGDRWNTEAFF. The DNA for the CDR3 is TGCGCCAGCGGGGACAGGTGGAACACTGAAGCTTTCTTT.